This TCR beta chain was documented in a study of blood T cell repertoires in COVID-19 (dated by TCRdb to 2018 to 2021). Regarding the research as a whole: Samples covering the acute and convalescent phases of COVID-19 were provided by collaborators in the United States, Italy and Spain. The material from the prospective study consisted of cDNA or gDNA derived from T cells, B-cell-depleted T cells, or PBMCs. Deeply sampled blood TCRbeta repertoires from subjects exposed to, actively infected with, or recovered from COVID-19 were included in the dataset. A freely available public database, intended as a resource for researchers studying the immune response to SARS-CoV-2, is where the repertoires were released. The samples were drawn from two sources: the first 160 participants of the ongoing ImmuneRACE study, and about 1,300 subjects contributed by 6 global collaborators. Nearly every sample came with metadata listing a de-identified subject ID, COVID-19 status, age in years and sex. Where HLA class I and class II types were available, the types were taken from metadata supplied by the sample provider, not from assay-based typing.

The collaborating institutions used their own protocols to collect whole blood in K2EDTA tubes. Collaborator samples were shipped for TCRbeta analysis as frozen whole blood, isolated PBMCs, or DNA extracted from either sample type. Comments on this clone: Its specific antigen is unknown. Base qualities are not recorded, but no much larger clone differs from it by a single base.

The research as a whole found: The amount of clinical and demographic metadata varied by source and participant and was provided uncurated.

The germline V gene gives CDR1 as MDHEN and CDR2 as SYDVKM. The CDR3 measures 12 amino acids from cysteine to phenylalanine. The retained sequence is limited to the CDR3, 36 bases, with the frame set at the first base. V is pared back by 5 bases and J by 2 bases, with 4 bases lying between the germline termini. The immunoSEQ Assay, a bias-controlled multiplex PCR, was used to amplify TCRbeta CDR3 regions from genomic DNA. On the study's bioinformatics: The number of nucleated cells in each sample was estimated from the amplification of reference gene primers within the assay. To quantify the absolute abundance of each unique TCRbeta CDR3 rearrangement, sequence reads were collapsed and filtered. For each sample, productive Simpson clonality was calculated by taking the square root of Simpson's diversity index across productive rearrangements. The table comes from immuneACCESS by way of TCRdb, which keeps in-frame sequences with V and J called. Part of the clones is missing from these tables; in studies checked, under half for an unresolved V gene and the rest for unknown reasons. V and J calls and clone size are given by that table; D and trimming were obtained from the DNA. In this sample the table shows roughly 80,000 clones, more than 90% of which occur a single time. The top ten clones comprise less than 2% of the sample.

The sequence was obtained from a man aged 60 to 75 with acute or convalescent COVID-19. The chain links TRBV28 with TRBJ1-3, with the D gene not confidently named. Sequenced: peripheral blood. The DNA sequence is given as TGTGCCAGCAGTCCGGCTGGAAACACCATATATTTT. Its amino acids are CASSPAGNTIYF.